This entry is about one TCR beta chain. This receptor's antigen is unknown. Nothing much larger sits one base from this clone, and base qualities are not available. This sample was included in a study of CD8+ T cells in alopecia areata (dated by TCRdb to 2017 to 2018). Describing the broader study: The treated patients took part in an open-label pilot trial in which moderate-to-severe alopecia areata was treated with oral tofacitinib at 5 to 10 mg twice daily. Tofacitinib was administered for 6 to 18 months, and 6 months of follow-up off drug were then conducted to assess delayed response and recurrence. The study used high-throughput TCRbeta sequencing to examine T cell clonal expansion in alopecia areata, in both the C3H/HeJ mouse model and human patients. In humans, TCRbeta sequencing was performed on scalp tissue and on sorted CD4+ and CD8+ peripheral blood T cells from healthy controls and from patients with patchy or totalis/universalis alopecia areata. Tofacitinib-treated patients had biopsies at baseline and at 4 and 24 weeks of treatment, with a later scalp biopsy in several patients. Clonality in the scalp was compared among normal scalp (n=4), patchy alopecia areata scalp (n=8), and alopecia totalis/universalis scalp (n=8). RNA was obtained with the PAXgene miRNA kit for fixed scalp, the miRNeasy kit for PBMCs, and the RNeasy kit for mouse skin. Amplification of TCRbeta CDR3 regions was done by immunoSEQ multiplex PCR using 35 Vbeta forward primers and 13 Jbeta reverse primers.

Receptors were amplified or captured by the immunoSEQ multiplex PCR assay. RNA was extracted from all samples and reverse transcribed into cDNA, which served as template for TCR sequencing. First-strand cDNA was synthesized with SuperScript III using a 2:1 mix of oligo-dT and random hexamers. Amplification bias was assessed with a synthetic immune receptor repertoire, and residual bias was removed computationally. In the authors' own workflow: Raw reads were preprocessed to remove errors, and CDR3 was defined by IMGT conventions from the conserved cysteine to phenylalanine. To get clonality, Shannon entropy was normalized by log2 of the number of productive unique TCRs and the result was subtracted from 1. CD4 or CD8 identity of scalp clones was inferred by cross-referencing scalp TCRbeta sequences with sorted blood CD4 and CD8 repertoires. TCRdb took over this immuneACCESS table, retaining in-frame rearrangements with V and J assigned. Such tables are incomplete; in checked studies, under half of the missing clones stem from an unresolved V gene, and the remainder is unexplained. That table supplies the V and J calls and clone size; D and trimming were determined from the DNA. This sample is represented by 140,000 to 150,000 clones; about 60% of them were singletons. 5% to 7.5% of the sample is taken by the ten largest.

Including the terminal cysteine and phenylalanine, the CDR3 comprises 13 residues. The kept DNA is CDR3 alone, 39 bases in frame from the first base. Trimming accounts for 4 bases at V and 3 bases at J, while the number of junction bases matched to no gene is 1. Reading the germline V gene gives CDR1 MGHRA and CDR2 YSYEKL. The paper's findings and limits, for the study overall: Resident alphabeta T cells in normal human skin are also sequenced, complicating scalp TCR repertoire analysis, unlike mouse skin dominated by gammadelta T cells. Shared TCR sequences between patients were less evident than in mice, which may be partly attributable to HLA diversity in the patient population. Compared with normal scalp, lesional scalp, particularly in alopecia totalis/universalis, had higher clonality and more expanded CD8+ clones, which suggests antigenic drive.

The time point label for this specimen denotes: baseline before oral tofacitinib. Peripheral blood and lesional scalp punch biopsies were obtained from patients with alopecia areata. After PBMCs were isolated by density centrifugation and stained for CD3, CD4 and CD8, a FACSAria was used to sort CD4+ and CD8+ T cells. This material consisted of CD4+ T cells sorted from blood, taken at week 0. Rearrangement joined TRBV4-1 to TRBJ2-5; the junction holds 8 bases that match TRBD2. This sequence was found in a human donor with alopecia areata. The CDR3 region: CASSRGGKETQYF. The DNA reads TGCGCCAGCAGCCGCGGGGGGAAAGAGACCCAGTACTTC.